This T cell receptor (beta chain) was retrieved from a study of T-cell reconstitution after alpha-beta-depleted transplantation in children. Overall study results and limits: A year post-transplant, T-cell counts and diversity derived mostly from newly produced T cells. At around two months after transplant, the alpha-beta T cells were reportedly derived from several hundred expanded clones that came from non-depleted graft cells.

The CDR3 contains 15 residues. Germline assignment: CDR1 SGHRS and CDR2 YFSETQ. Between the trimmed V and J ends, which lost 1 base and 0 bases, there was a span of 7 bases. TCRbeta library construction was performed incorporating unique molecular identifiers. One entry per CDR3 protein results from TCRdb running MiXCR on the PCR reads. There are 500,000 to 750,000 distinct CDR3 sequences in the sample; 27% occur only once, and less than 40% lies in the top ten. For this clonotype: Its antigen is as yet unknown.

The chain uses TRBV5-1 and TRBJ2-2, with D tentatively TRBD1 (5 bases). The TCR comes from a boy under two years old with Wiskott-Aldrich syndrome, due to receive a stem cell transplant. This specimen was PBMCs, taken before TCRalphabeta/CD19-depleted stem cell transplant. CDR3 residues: CASSLMGPNTGELFF. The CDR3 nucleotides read TGCGCCAGCAGCTTGATGGGGCCGAACACCGGGGAGCTGTTTTTT.